The 16 T cell receptor beta chains presented below share a single source sample, sequenced in a study of blood T cell repertoires in COVID-19. The assay was immunoSEQ multiplex PCR, and TCRdb's table has in-frame clones only and misses some. This table has about 290,000 clones, 85% to 90% appearing once. What was sequenced was peripheral blood. These receptors were collected from a woman aged 25 to 45 with COVID-19, enrolled during active disease.

V gene TRBV4-1 combines with J gene TRBJ2-7, with a weak D call TRBD2 (6 bases). Between the trimmed V and J ends, which lost 0 bases and 5 bases, there was a span of 17 bases. The V gene's germline CDR1 is MGHRA and CDR2 YSYEKL. This CDR3 region has 16 residues. The CDR3 DNA sequence: TGCGCCAGCAGCCAAGACCGGGCGGGGCAGGGCCACGAGCAGTACTTC. Its translation is CASSQDRAGQGHEQYF.

The V call is TRBV13, the J call TRBJ1-2, with 11 bases lining up with TRBD1. With V trimmed by 6 bases and J by 5 bases, 14 bases remained unmatched. CDR1 and CDR2 (germline): PRHDT, FYEKMQ (reference sequence). The CDR3 runs to 17 residues. The CDR3 bases are TGTGCCAGCAGTTGGAAGGCGCCGGACAGGGGGCGGTATGGCTACACCTTC. Translating it yields CASSWKAPDRGRYGYTF.

V gene TRBV19 combines with J gene TRBJ1-4, with D maybe TRBD1 (6 bases). Germline V gene lookup returns CDR1 LNHDA and CDR2 SQIVND (reference sequence). V lost 6 bases and J lost 7, with 24 bases in between. The CDR3 has 17 amino acids. Here the CDR3 reads CASSWSRDRRQVEKLFF. The DNA of the CDR3 is TGTGCCAGTAGCTGGAGTCGTGACAGGAGGCAGGTTGAAAAACTGTTTTTT.

The chain joins TRBV7-9 to TRBJ1-2; 9 bases fit TRBD1. CDR3 length equals 14 residues. The junction had 5 bases not matched to a gene; V was cut back by 5 bases and J by 4 bases. Germline V gene lookup returns CDR1 SEHNR and CDR2 FQNEAQ (reference sequence). The DNA for the CDR3 is TGTGCCAGCAGCCCGACGACAGGGGGCTATGGCTACACCTTC. It translates to CASSPTTGGYGYTF.

The chain combines TRBV14 with TRBJ1-5; 7 nucleotides match TRBD1. CDR3 size: 22 residues. Per the germline V gene, CDR1 is SGHDN and CDR2 is FVKESK. V shed 7 bases and J 0 bases; nucleotides not matched to a gene: 27. The CDR3 protein is CASNRSRDTGQLTPYSNQPQHF. CDR3 DNA sequence: TGTGCCAGCAACCGAAGTAGGGACACGGGACAGCTAACACCTTATAGCAATCAGCCCCAGCATTTT.

This chain joins TRBV27 and TRBJ2-7, with TRBD1 matching over 7 bases. CDR1 is MNHEY and CDR2 is SMNVEV in the germline V gene (reference sequence). The junction had 14 bases not matched to a gene; V was cut back by 3 bases and J by 6 bases. The CDR3 consists of 16 residues. CDR3 in amino acids: CASSFLDRSPSGEQYF. The CDR3 DNA reads TGTGCCAGCAGTTTCCTGGACAGGTCCCCCTCGGGCGAGCAGTACTTC.

The rearrangement uses TRBV15 and TRBJ2-7; no clear D. Trimming cost V 0 bases and J 5 bases, with 8 bases left between them. Looked up from germline, CDR1 is LNHNV and CDR2 is YYDKDF (reference sequence). The CDR3 runs to 13 residues. Here the CDR3 DNA reads TGTGCCACCAGCAGAGAGCGGTGGAACGAGCAGTACTTC. It encodes CATSRERWNEQYF.

The rearrangement uses TRBV25-1 and TRBJ1-1; 8 positions agree with TRBD1. V gave up 3 bases and J gave up 7 bases; unmatched junction bases: 4. CDR3 length: 13 residues. CDR1 is MGHDK, CDR2 SYGVNS, per germline. CDR3 protein: CASSEGTGLEAFF. The CDR3 bases are TGTGCCAGCAGTGAGGGGACAGGCCTTGAAGCTTTCTTT.

This clone was seen a few times. This chain joins TRBV7-9 and TRBJ1-3; D unclear. This CDR3 comprises 12 residues. The ends were cut back, 5 bases at V and 15 bases at J, with 17 bases in the middle. Germline V gene lookup returns CDR1 SEHNR and CDR2 FQNEAQ (reference sequence). The CDR3 spells CASSQGGLSEYF. The DNA of the CDR3 is TGTGCCAGCAGCCAAGGAGGCCTCTCTGAATATTTT.

In this sample, this clone turned up a few times. The chain carries TRBV5-8 and TRBJ1-1; TRBD1 might be the D (5 bases). Germline V gene data show CDR1 as SGHTS and CDR2 as YDEGEE. The ends were cut back, 6 bases at V and 9 bases at J, with 21 bases in the middle. The CDR3 consists of 14 residues. CDR3: CASIPTDRPGKAFF. The CDR3 region has the DNA TGTGCCAGCATTCCGACAGACCGACCCGGAAAAGCTTTCTTT.

V gene TRBV3-1 (or the pseudogene TRBV3-2) combines with J gene TRBJ2-7; no definite D call. CDR1 is LGHDT and CDR2 is YNNKEL in the germline V gene (reference sequence). V lost 1 base and J 0 bases, leaving 16 bases between the germline ends. The CDR3 spans 17 residues. The CDR3 nucleotides read TGTGCCAGCAGCCAAGTAGTACTCGCCAGGATCTCCTACGAGCAGTACTTC. Its protein is CASSQVVLARISYEQYF.

J is TRBJ2-1 and V is TRBV5-1; 13 bases agree with TRBD2. With V trimmed by 6 bases and J by 7 bases, 7 bases remained unmatched. The CDR3 totals 15 residues. Germline CDR1 is SGHRS and CDR2 is YFSETQ. CDR3 region: CASTELAGGPNEQFF. Here the CDR3 DNA reads TGCGCCAGCACCGAACTAGCGGGGGGGCCTAATGAGCAGTTCTTC.

The rearrangement uses TRBV10-2 and TRBJ2-3, with 7 bases lining up with TRBD2. CDR3 length equals 14 residues. Germline values: CDR1 WSHSY, CDR2 SAAADI. Germline trimming cut 2 bases from V and 1 base from J; bases unmatched to any gene: 0. This chain's CDR3 is CASSEGGGTDTQYF. CDR3 nucleotides: TGCGCCAGCAGTGAGGGGGGGGGCACAGATACGCAGTATTTT.

V usage is TRBV3-1 (or the pseudogene TRBV3-2) and J usage is TRBJ2-7; D might be TRBD1 (5 bases). The V and J ends lost 0 bases and 6 bases respectively, with 12 bases between them. The V gene's germline CDR1 is LGHDT and CDR2 YNNKEL (reference sequence). The CDR3 runs to 14 residues. CDR3 coding DNA: TGTGCCAGCAGCCAAGATTTGGGGCGTGGCGAGCAGTACTTC. This codes for CASSQDLGRGEQYF.

This chain joins TRBV10-3 and TRBJ1-1; D gene ambiguous. CDR1 is ENHRY, CDR2 SYGVKD, per germline. Trimming cost V 4 bases and J 4 bases, with 10 bases left between them. CDR3 size: 13 residues. CDR3 nucleotide sequence: TGTGCCATCAGTGGTAGTCTCTCCACTGAAGCTTTCTTT. Its translation: CAISGSLSTEAFF.

V and J are TRBV19 and TRBJ2-7; a possible D gene is TRBD1 (6 bases). Germline CDR1 is LNHDA and CDR2 is SQIVND (reference sequence). The V end lost 5 bases, the J end lost 1 base, and 12 bases lay between the germline ends. CDR3 length equals 14 residues. The CDR3 reads CASSAAGTSYEQYF. The CDR3 DNA follows: TGTGCCAGTAGTGCTGCCGGGACATCCTACGAGCAGTACTTC.